This entry lists 15 T cell receptor beta chains sequenced from one sample in a study of T cell responses to AZD1222 COVID-19 vaccine. The assay was immunoSEQ multiplex PCR, and TCRdb's table has in-frame clones only and misses some. The sample carries roughly 140,000 clones, 93% recorded once. Sequencing was performed on peripheral blood, taken after recovery from COVID-19. The receptors shown here come from an adult who had recovered from COVID-19.

The chain employs TRBV5-1 and TRBJ2-1; TRBD2 matches at 9 bases. After removal of 4 bases from V and 8 bases from J, the junction contained 10 bases not matched to a gene. CDR1 SGHRS and CDR2 YFSETQ come from the germline V gene. This CDR3 is built from 15 residues. DNA for the CDR3: TGCGCCAGCAGCGCCGGGACTAGCAGTTCGCATGAGCAGTTCTTC. Translating gives CASSAGTSSSHEQFF. The full variable domain, in which reference TRBV5-1 and TRBJ2-1 provide the parts outside the CDR3, is KAGVTQTPRYLIKTRGQQVTLSCSPISGHRSVSWYQQTPGQGLQFLFEYFSETQRNKGNFPGRFSGRQFSNSRSEMNVSTLELGDSALYLCASSAGTSSSHEQFFGPGTRLTVL.

This chain uses TRBV5-1 with TRBJ2-2, with D perhaps TRBD1 (6 bases). CDR1 and CDR2 from the germline V gene are SGHRS and YFSETQ. V was shortened by 6 bases and J by 1 base, with 10 bases between the two germline ends. This CDR3 contains 14 residues. The CDR3 loop is CASTLGQNTGELFF. CDR3 nucleotide sequence: TGCGCCAGCACCCTGGGACAGAACACCGGGGAGCTGTTTTTT.

Comments on this clone: Other DNA variants within this sample encode the same CDR3. The rearrangement uses TRBV28 and TRBJ1-2, with D maybe TRBD1 (5 bases). This CDR3 spans 12 amino acids. CDR1 is MDHEN, CDR2 SYDVKM, per germline. V was pared by 3 bases and J by 4 bases, with 6 bases between. In nucleotides, the CDR3 is TGTGCCAGCAGTTTGGGGGGCTATGGCTACACCTTC. Translating gives CASSLGGYGYTF.

The CDR3 coding sequence is TGTGCCAGCAGCTTTGGGGACAGCCCAAATCAGCCCCAGCATTTT. Protein: CASSFGDSPNQPQHF. The chain recombines TRBV7-9 with TRBJ1-5; 7 positions match TRBD1. There are 15 residues in the CDR3. The V gene end was trimmed by 3 bases and the J gene end by 4 bases; junction bases not matched to a gene: 6. The V gene's germline CDR1 is SEHNR and CDR2 FQNEAQ (reference sequence).

The rearrangement joins TRBV30 to TRBJ1-1, with D tentatively TRBD1 (6 bases). Germline lookup yields CDR1 GTSNPN and CDR2 SVGIG (reference sequence). Deletions cut 0 bases from V and 3 bases from J, with 11 bases between. This CDR3 contains 14 residues. This CDR3 is CAWSVGGSDTEAFF. CDR3 in DNA: TGTGCCTGGAGTGTAGGGGGTTCGGACACTGAAGCTTTCTTT.

The chain combines TRBV5-6 with TRBJ1-5; D call uncertain. Germline assignment: CDR1 SGHDT and CDR2 YYEEEE. CDR3 size: 14 residues. V gave up 1 base and J gave up 6 bases, with 11 bases separating them. The CDR3 loop reads CASSLLKGGQPQHF. CDR3 sequence (DNA): TGTGCCAGCAGCTTGTTGAAGGGTGGTCAGCCCCAGCATTTT.

V gene TRBV6-1 combines with J gene TRBJ2-3; 8 nucleotides agree with TRBD2. The CDR3 has 18 amino acids. Germline trimming cut 3 bases from V and 0 bases from J; bases unmatched to any gene: 11. Germline lookup yields CDR1 MNHNS and CDR2 SASEGT. CDR3 in DNA: TGTGCCAGCAGTGATTACTATCTCCAGCGGGGGAGCACAGATACGCAGTATTTT. Its protein product is CASSDYYLQRGSTDTQYF.

The chain's CDR3 is CASSPKDEQFF. The CDR3 DNA is TGTGCCAGCTCACCCAAAGATGAGCAGTTCTTC. The V and J genes are TRBV18 and TRBJ2-1; D is unresolved. The V gene lost 3 bases and the J gene lost 8 bases, with 5 bases spanning the gap. CDR3 length equals 11 residues. Germline CDR1 reads KGHSH; CDR2 reads LQKENI.

The chain recombines TRBV7-9 with TRBJ2-3; 8 bases match TRBD2. Germline V gene sequence: CDR1 SEHNR, CDR2 FQNEAQ (reference sequence). The CDR3 length is 17 residues. Trimming took 5 bases from V and 1 from J; bases not matched to a gene: 11. CDR3 in amino acids: CASSPRAGGSGTDTQYF. As DNA, the CDR3 is TGTGCCAGCAGCCCGAGGGCGGGGGGCTCGGGCACAGATACGCAGTATTTT.

The rearrangement uses TRBV10-3 and TRBJ2-5, with 7 bases that match TRBD2. V was clipped by 0 bases and J by 1 base; unmatched bases: 11. This CDR3 has 18 amino acids. Germline V gene data show CDR1 as ENHRY and CDR2 as SYGVKD. In nucleotides, the CDR3 is TGTGCCATCAGTGAGTCGCCGGGAGGCCGGTTGGGCCAAGAGACCCAGTACTTC. It codes for CAISESPGGRLGQETQYF.

This chain connects TRBV12-3 or TRBV12-4 to TRBJ1-4; the D gene is possibly TRBD1 (6 bases). V lost 3 bases and J 7 bases, leaving 9 bases between the germline ends. The CDR3 loop spans 13 amino acids. CDR3: CASSFGGVEKLFF. CDR3 sequence (DNA): TGTGCCAGCAGTTTCGGGGGCGTTGAAAAACTGTTTTTT.

The V gene is TRBV6-6, the J gene TRBJ1-1, with D hard to call. With 5 bases removed from V and 0 bases from J, the gap between germline ends came to 16 bases. Germline V gene data show CDR1 as MNHNY and CDR2 as SVGAGI (reference sequence). The CDR3 runs to 16 residues. CDR3: CASSPSPRAMNTEAFF. For the CDR3, the DNA is TGTGCCAGCAGTCCCTCACCTAGGGCAATGAACACTGAAGCTTTCTTT.

The V call is TRBV7-3, the J call TRBJ1-4, with D maybe TRBD1 (6 bases). The germline V gene has CDR1 SGHTA and CDR2 FQGTGA. Deletions cut 3 bases from V and 4 bases from J, with 12 bases between. The CDR3 spans 15 residues. The CDR3 bases are TGTGCCAGCAGCTTGGCAGGGGCGAATAATGAAAAACTGTTTTTT. Its translation: CASSLAGANNEKLFF. Using reference TRBV7-3 and TRBJ1-4 for the parts outside the CDR3, the full variable domain is GAGVSQTPSNKVTEKGKYVELRCDPISGHTALYWYRQSLGQGPEFLIYFQGTGAADDSGLPNDRFFAVRPEGSVSTLKIQRTERGDSAVYLCASSLAGANNEKLFFGSGTQLSVL.

This chain joins TRBV3-1 (or the pseudogene TRBV3-2) and TRBJ2-1; tentative D call: TRBD1 (6 bases). The germline CDR1 and CDR2 sequences are LGHDT and YNNKEL (reference sequence). CDR3 length: 11 amino acids. V was shortened by 1 base and J by 13 bases, with 8 bases between the two germline ends. CDR3 region: CASSQGGQQFF. The CDR3 region has the DNA TGTGCCAGCAGCCAAGGGGGACAACAGTTCTTC.

V and J are TRBV16 and TRBJ2-7; D may correspond to TRBD1 or TRBD2 (5 bases each). V lost 3 bases, J lost 7 bases, and 22 bases lay in between. The CDR3 is 16 amino acids. Germline V gene data show CDR1 as KGHSY and CDR2 as FQNENV. The CDR3 bases are TGTGCCAGCAGCCACGGCCGGGGCTACTTAGGGATTGAGCAGTACTTC. Translation gives CASSHGRGYLGIEQYF.